This is a list of T cell receptor beta chains from one sample in a study of Graves' ophthalmopathy and Graves' hyperthyroidism. TCRdb reanalysed the multiplex PCR reads using MiXCR and keeps one entry per CDR3 protein. The data show hundreds of thousands of distinct CDR3 sequences, roughly 20% seen once. Material: peripheral blood. All receptors come from a woman between 18 and 29 years old with stable Graves' hyperthyroidism. Some clones in this sample may be carry-over from other donors' samples. Both conserved end residues are part of each CDR3. D genes are given only for firm matches. Some rows mark clone size as missing; the rest say once, few, many or name a class of expanded clone.

CDR3 DNA | CDR3 protein | clone size | J gene | D gene | V gene
TGTGCCAGCAGTTTGACAGTCCCCTATGGCTACACCTTC | CASSLTVPYGYTF | many | TRBJ1-2 | NA | TRBV12-3/TRBV12-4
TGTGCCAGCGGCTTTTGGCAAGAGACCCAGTACTTC | CASGFWQETQYF | many | TRBJ2-5 | NA | TRBV6-2/TRBV6-3
TGTGCCTGGAGTGTAGGATTGGGCACTGAAGCTTTCTTT | CAWSVGLGTEAFF | NA | TRBJ1-1 | NA | TRBV30
TGTGCCAGCAGTGATCTGGCGGGGGGGCAAAGCGGGGAGCTGTTTTTT | CASSDLAGGQSGELFF | many | TRBJ2-2 | TRBD2 | TRBV6-1
TGTGCCACCAGCAGAGACTACGGTAGCAGGGCCCACGAGCAGTACTTC | CATSRDYGSRAHEQYF | NA | TRBJ2-7 | NA | TRBV15
TGTGCCAGCAGTGAGAGAGTAGGTGGGGTAAAAAACATTCAGTACTTC | CASSERVGGVKNIQYF | few | TRBJ2-4 | NA | TRBV2
TGTGCCAGCCTTAACGGGGGATCCTACGAGCAGTACTTC | CASLNGGSYEQYF | NA | TRBJ2-7 | NA | TRBV6-2/TRBV6-3
TGTGCCAGCAGAGACCGCCCTATTGGTGGGGGGCCCCAGCATTTT | CASRDRPIGGGPQHF | many | TRBJ1-5 | NA | TRBV6-1
TGTGCCAGCAGCCTCGACAGGGTAATTGAAGCTTTCTTT | CASSLDRVIEAFF | NA | TRBJ1-1 | TRBD1 | TRBV7-2
TGTGCCAGCAGTTTAGGGGTTAGGACAGGGGGCGCCTATGGCTACACCTTC | CASSLGVRTGGAYGYTF | NA | TRBJ1-2 | TRBD1 | TRBV12-3/TRBV12-4
TGTGCCTGGAGCGGGGGACAGCTTAGCTCCTACGAGCAGTACTTC | CAWSGGQLSSYEQYF | once | TRBJ2-7 | NA | TRBV30
TGTGCCAGCAGCACCTGGGACAGGGAACTGGCTTTCTTT | CASSTWDRELAFF | many | TRBJ1-1 | TRBD1 | TRBV11-1
TGTGCCAGCAGTCCGGGTTTGGGAGGGGCGAACACTGAAGCTTTCTTT | CASSPGLGGANTEAFF | many | TRBJ1-1 | NA | TRBV28
TGTGCCAGCACAGGAAGGGAAAAGCAGTACTTC | CASTGREKQYF | many | TRBJ2-7 | NA | TRBV28
TGTGCCAGCAGCGTTAGGGGGCTAGCCTTACCTATTCAAGAGACCCAGTACTTC | CASSVRGLALPIQETQYF | NA | TRBJ2-5 | TRBD1 | TRBV7-8
TGTGCCAGCAGCTTACTACCGGAGGAGGGGGTCTACGAGCAGTACTTC | CASSLLPEEGVYEQYF | many | TRBJ2-7 | NA | TRBV6-5
TGTGCCACCAGCAGTCGCCCGGGTACTGAAGCTTTCTTT | CATSSRPGTEAFF | many | TRBJ1-1 | NA | TRBV15
TGTGCCAGCAGTTACAATTATTTGGCGACGGGGAATCAGCCCCAGCATTTT | CASSYNYLATGNQPQHF | few | TRBJ1-5 | NA | TRBV6-2/TRBV6-3
TGTGCCAGCAGTTCCAGTGGGGGTCCGAACACCGGGGAGCTGTTTTTT | CASSSSGGPNTGELFF | few | TRBJ2-2 | NA | TRBV28
TGTGCCAGCTCGACAGCCACCTACGAGCAGTACTTC | CASSTATYEQYF | many | TRBJ2-7 | NA | TRBV7-9
TGTGCCAGCAGCATGGGACAGGGTTGGGACGAGCAGTACTTC | CASSMGQGWDEQYF | many | TRBJ2-7 | TRBD1 | TRBV7-3
TGTGCCAGCAGCCAACGACTAGCGGGAGAAAGGGAGACCCAGTACTTC | CASSQRLAGERETQYF | NA | TRBJ2-5 | TRBD2 | TRBV6-2/TRBV6-3
TGTGCCAGTAGTGTGGGACAGTACCAAGAGACCCAGTACTTC | CASSVGQYQETQYF | many | TRBJ2-5 | TRBD1 | TRBV19
TGTGCCAGCAGCCCACTGAGCTCCTATAATTCACCCCTCCACTTT | CASSPLSSYNSPLHF | many | TRBJ1-6 | NA | TRBV11-2
TGCAGTGCTAGCCACGGACTAGCGGGGACCCAAGAGACCCAGTACTTC | CSASHGLAGTQETQYF | many | TRBJ2-5 | TRBD2 | TRBV20-1
TGTGCCAGCAGCTTAATTGCGGGGGCAGCGCCCGGGGAGCTGTTTTTT | CASSLIAGAAPGELFF | many | TRBJ2-2 | NA | TRBV11-2
TGTGCCAGCAACGGACAGCCTGCTTATAATTCACCCCTCCACTTT | CASNGQPAYNSPLHF | many | TRBJ1-6 | NA | TRBV6-1
TGTGCCAGCAGCTTAGTTAGCGTCTTCAGCTCCTATAATTCACCCCTCCACTTT | CASSLVSVFSSYNSPLHF | once | TRBJ1-6 | NA | TRBV11-2
TGTGCCAGTAGTGTGTTGGATACCCACGAGCAGTACTTC | CASSVLDTHEQYF | NA | TRBJ2-7 | NA | TRBV6-4